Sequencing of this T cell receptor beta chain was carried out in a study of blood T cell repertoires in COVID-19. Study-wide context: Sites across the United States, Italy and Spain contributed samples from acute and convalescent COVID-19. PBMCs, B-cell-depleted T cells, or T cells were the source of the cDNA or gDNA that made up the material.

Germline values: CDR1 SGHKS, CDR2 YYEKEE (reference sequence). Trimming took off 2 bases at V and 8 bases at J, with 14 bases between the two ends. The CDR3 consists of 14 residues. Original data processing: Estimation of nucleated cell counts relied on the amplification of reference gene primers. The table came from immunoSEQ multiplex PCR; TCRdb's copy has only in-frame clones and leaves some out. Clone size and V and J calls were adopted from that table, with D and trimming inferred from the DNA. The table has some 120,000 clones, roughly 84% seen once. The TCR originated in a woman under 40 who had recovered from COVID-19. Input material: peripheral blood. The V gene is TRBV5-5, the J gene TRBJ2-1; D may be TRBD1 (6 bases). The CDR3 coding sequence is TGTGCCAGCAGCTTAATGGTACAGGGTCATGAGCAGTTCTTC. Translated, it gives CASSLMVQGHEQFF.